The sequence of this TCR beta chain was determined in a study of immune evolution from preneoplasia to lung adenocarcinoma. Study-wide results and caveats: Clonality was highest in normal lung, lower in later-stage lesions apparently. Normal lung had the highest top T cell clone frequencies.

Note on this clone: As yet, its antigen is unknown.

Patients had resection in Japan or China between the mid-2010s and the late 2010s. Method: immunoSEQ multiplex PCR; TCRdb's copy keeps in-frame clones and lacks some. Altogether some 15,000 clones are present, 75% to 90% being singletons, with the ten largest covering approximately 2.8%. Sample: FFPE invasive lung adenocarcinoma tissue. The receptor was isolated from a person aged 70 to 85 with invasive lung adenocarcinoma.

DNA of the CDR3: TGTGCCAGTAGTATAGGGGGGGGCCGCGCAGATACGCAGTATTTT. This translates into CASSIGGGRADTQYF. The V call is TRBV19, the J call TRBJ2-3; maybe TRBD2 (7 bases). V was pared by 1 base and J by 4 bases, with 12 bases between. Germline CDR1 reads LNHDA; CDR2 reads SQIVND (reference sequence). The CDR3 runs to 15 residues.